These 21 T cell receptor beta chains originate from one sample sequenced in a study of cytomegalovirus exposure and HLA in healthy donors. Clones were read by immunoSEQ multiplex PCR, and TCRdb kept only the in-frame ones, dropping some. The sample has approximately 58,000 clones, 85% to 95% seen once. Sequenced material: PBMCs. The source of these receptors is a woman aged 18-29 years in good health and CMV-seropositive.

This clone was recorded a few times. Within the sample, other DNA sequences also encode this same CDR3. The chain recombines TRBV5-1 with TRBJ2-7; tentative D call: TRBD1 (6 bases). This CDR3 comprises 13 residues. Germline V lookup: CDR1 SGHRS, CDR2 YFSETQ. The ends were cut back, 0 bases at V and 2 bases at J, with 6 bases in the middle. The CDR3 here is CASSLDRAYEQYF. The CDR3 nucleotides read TGCGCCAGCAGCTTGGACAGGGCCTACGAGCAGTACTTC.

The chain carries TRBV19 and TRBJ1-5; the D is unclear. CDR3 length: 13 amino acids. Germline V CDR1 and CDR2: LNHDA, SQIVND (reference sequence). With 4 bases removed from V and 5 bases from J, the gap between germline ends came to 9 bases. The CDR3 sequence is CASSTGRDQPQHF. For the CDR3, the DNA is TGTGCCAGTAGTACGGGGAGGGATCAGCCCCAGCATTTT.

The chain employs TRBV4-3 and TRBJ2-7; TRBD2 is a possible D gene (5 bases). Germline loops: CDR1 LGHNA, CDR2 YSLEER. The V and J ends lost 0 bases and 0 bases respectively, with 9 bases between them. The CDR3 length is 15 residues. The CDR3: CASSQDRGRSYEQYF. CDR3 DNA: TGCGCCAGCAGCCAAGATCGCGGGCGCTCCTACGAGCAGTACTTC.

The rearrangement joins TRBV2 to TRBJ1-2; D gene uncertain. With 6 bases removed from V and 1 base from J, the gap between germline ends came to 15 bases. Germline V gives CDR1 SNHLY, CDR2 FYNNEI. This CDR3 region has 15 residues. DNA for the CDR3: TGTGCCAGCAGACCTACTGGCGGAAGTAACTATGGCTACACCTTC. It is translated as CASRPTGGSNYGYTF.

The CDR3 DNA reads TGTGCCAGCAGTTTGACTAGTCGGTCCTACAATGAGCAGTTCTTC. Residues: CASSLTSRSYNEQFF. This chain connects TRBV28 to TRBJ2-1; TRBD2 is a possible D gene (6 bases). The length of the CDR3 is 15 residues. V was pared by 3 bases and J by 1 base, with 10 bases between. From germline, CDR1 is MDHEN and CDR2 SYDVKM.

A single count supports this clone. V is TRBV6-7 and J is TRBJ1-5, with D hard to call. TRBV6-7 is flagged as an ORF with uncertain function. CDR3 size: 16 residues. The V end lost 9 bases, the J end lost 5 bases, and 23 bases lay between the germline ends. CDR3: CASPTRREVEDQPQHF. The CDR3 DNA reads TGTGCCAGTCCCACTCGACGGGAGGTGGAGGATCAGCCCCAGCATTTT.

The CDR3 reads CASSLEGAGTTEAFF. The CDR3 DNA is TGCGCCAGCAGCTTGGAGGGGGCCGGGACCACTGAAGCTTTCTTT. The chain joins TRBV5-1 to TRBJ1-1, with TRBD1 matching 7 bases. In germline, CDR1 is SGHRS, CDR2 YFSETQ. The CDR3 has 15 residues. The J segment lost 4 bases and the V segment lost 0 bases, leaving 6 bases of the junction unmatched.

This clone was picked up one time. The chain employs TRBV15 and TRBJ2-7, with 10 bases that match TRBD2. CDR1 and CDR2 from the germline V gene are LNHNV and YYDKDF (reference sequence). J lost 0 bases, V lost 3 bases, and 5 bases had no gene match. CDR3 length equals 16 residues. Here the CDR3 reads CATSSATSGNSYEQYF. In DNA form, the CDR3 reads TGTGCCACCAGCAGCGCAACTAGCGGGAACTCCTACGAGCAGTACTTC. Using reference TRBV15 and TRBJ2-7 for the parts outside the CDR3, the full variable domain is DAMVIQNPRYQVTQFGKPVTLSCSQTLNHNVMYWYQQKSSQAPKLLFHYYDKDFNNEADTPDNFQSRRPNTSFCFLDIRSPGLGDTAMYLCATSSATSGNSYEQYFGPGTRLTVT.

The chain combines TRBV5-1 with TRBJ2-5; TRBD2 matches at 7 bases. The length of the CDR3 is 14 residues. Germline V gene sequence: CDR1 SGHRS, CDR2 YFSETQ. The trim removed 3 bases at V and 0 bases at J, leaving 2 bases unmatched. The DNA of the CDR3 is TGCGCCAGCAGCTGGGAGGGCCACCAAGAGACCCAGTACTTC. Protein product: CASSWEGHQETQYF.

The chain recombines TRBV6-5 with TRBJ1-1, with TRBD1 as a possible D gene (6 bases). This CDR3 spans 16 amino acids. Germline V CDR1 and CDR2: MNHEY, SVGAGI. Trimming took 2 bases from V and 1 from J, leaving 14 bases between them. This CDR3 reads CASSYPTTGTNTEAFF. CDR3 sequence (DNA): TGTGCCAGCAGTTACCCTACCACAGGGACGAACACTGAAGCTTTCTTT.

V and J are TRBV6-6 and TRBJ1-5; 8 nucleotides line up with TRBD1. The germline CDR1 and CDR2 sequences are MNHNY and SVGAGI (reference sequence). The V segment lost 4 bases and the J segment 5 bases; nucleotides outside the gene matches: 1. The CDR3 totals 13 residues. CDR3 residues: CASSSGGHQPQHF. In nucleotides, the CDR3 is TGTGCCAGCAGTTCAGGGGGCCATCAGCCCCAGCATTTT.

The V call is TRBV7-2, the J call TRBJ1-1; perhaps TRBD1 as D (5 bases). V was shortened by 1 base and J by 7 bases, with 13 bases between the two germline ends. Per the germline V gene, CDR1 is SGHTA and CDR2 is FQGNSA. The CDR3 runs to 14 residues. This CDR3 is CASSLEGGVIEAFF. Here the CDR3 DNA reads TGTGCCAGCAGCTTAGAGGGAGGGGTCATTGAAGCTTTCTTT.

J is TRBJ1-2 and V is TRBV2; possibly TRBD1 for D (5 bases). Trimming pared 3 bases from V and 6 bases from J, leaving 8 bases between. CDR1 and CDR2 from the germline V gene are SNHLY and FYNNEI. CDR3 size: 12 residues. CDR3 sequence: CASSEGLNGYTF. The CDR3 DNA sequence: TGTGCCAGCAGTGAGGGGCTTAATGGCTACACCTTC.

The chain has TRBV27 and TRBJ2-2; 7 nucleotides match TRBD1. V lost 6 bases to trimming and J lost 0 bases; unmatched junction nucleotides: 10. Per the germline V gene, CDR1 is MNHEY and CDR2 is SMNVEV (reference sequence). The CDR3 is 17 amino acids. CDR3 nucleotide sequence: TGTGCCAGCAGGAGGGTTGGGCAGGGGGCGAACACCGGGGAGCTGTTTTTT. Translating it yields CASRRVGQGANTGELFF.

Of note for this clone: A read error may produce the germline difference seen at one junction end. The rearrangement uses TRBV19 and TRBJ2-3; D perhaps matches TRBD1 (6 bases). The CDR3 extends over 14 amino acids. Germline values: CDR1 LNHDA, CDR2 SQIVND (reference sequence). In nucleotides, the CDR3 is TGTGCCAGTAGTGTAGACAGGAGCACAGATACGCAGTATTTT. It encodes CASSVDRSTDTQYF.

The rearrangement uses TRBV5-1 and TRBJ1-6; TRBD1 might be the D (6 bases). The V gene's germline CDR1 is SGHRS and CDR2 YFSETQ. Trimming pared 6 bases from V and 5 bases from J, leaving 15 bases between. The CDR3 covers 15 residues. This CDR3 is CASKSAQGNNSPLHF. CDR3 sequence (DNA): TGCGCCAGCAAATCAGCGCAGGGGAATAATTCACCCCTCCACTTT.

V and J are TRBV6-5 and TRBJ2-7; D possibly corresponds to TRBD1 (5 bases). Germline V gene sequence: CDR1 MNHEY, CDR2 SVGAGI. This CDR3 spans 14 amino acids. V dropped 2 bases and J dropped 6 bases, with 14 bases sitting between them. Written as DNA, the CDR3 is TGTGCCAGCAGTTACGGCAGGGCGGTGGGCGAGCAGTACTTC. This sequence encodes CASSYGRAVGEQYF.

This chain joins TRBV6-1 and TRBJ2-7; tentatively, D is TRBD1 (6 bases). The CDR3 is made up of 14 amino acids. The V gene lost 7 bases and the J gene lost 0 bases, with 13 bases spanning the gap. From germline, CDR1 is MNHNS and CDR2 SASEGT. DNA for the CDR3: TGTGCCAGCACACTCGGACAGAGCTCCTACGAGCAGTACTTC. It codes for CASTLGQSSYEQYF.

The chain joins TRBV30 to TRBJ1-2; perhaps TRBD1 as D (6 bases). This CDR3 contains 13 residues. V was trimmed by 0 bases and J by 8 bases, leaving 13 bases between them. In germline, CDR1 is GTSNPN, CDR2 SVGIG (reference sequence). The CDR3, as DNA: TGTGCCTGGAGTGTAAGAGCAGGGGAGGGCTACACCTTC. Translation: CAWSVRAGEGYTF.

The V and J genes are TRBV27 and TRBJ1-5, with 9 bases lining up with TRBD1. Germline values: CDR1 MNHEY, CDR2 SMNVEV (reference sequence). CDR3 length: 15 amino acids. Trimming cost V 7 bases and J 8 bases; bases outside gene matches: 12. The CDR3 loop is CASTITGGKLEPQHF. CDR3 DNA: TGTGCCAGCACCATTACAGGGGGCAAATTGGAGCCCCAGCATTTT.

The CDR3 DNA follows: TGTGCCAGCAGCCAACTTGCAACTAATGAAAAACTGTTTTTT. Encoded protein: CASSQLATNEKLFF. The gene calls are TRBV27 and TRBJ1-4, with D uncertain. The CDR3 totals 14 residues. V shed 6 bases and J shed 0 bases, with 8 bases lying between them. Germline loops: CDR1 MNHEY, CDR2 SMNVEV (reference sequence).